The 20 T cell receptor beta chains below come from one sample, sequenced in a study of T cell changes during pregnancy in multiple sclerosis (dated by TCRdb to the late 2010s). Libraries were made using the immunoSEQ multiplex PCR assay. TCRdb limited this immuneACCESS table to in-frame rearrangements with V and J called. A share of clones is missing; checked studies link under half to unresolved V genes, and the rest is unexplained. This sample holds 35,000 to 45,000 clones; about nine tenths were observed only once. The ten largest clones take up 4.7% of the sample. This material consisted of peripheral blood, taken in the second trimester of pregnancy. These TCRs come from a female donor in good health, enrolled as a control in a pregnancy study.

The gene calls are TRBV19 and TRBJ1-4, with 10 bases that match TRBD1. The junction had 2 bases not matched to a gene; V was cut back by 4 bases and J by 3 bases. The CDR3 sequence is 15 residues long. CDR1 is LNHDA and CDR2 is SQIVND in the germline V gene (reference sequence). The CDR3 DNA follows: TGTGCCAGTAGTAGACAGGGGGCGTCTAATGAAAAACTGTTTTTT. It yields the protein CASSRQGASNEKLFF.

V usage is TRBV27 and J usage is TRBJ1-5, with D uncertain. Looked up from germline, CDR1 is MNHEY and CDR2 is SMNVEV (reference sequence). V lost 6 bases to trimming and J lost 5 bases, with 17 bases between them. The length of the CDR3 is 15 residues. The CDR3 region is CASSRPDGSYQPQHF. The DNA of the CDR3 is TGTGCCAGCAGCCGTCCAGACGGGTCTTATCAGCCCCAGCATTTT.

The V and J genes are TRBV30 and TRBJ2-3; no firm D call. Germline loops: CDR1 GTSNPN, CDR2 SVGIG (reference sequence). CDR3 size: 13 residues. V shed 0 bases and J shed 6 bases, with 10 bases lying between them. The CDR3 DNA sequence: TGTGCCTGGAGTGTACTATCTGGCGATACGCAGTATTTT. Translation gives CAWSVLSGDTQYF.

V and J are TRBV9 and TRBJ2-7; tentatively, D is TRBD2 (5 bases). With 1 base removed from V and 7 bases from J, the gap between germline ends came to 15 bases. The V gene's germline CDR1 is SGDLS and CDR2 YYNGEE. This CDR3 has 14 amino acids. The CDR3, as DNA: TGTGCCAGCAGCGTACTGGACTTATCGGGGGAGCAGTACTTC. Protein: CASSVLDLSGEQYF.

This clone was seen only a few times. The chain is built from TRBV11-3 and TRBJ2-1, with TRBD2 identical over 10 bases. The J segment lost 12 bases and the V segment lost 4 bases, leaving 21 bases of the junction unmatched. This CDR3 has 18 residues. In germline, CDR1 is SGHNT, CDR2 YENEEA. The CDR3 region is CASSSEVGLAGAWQGQFF. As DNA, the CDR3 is TGTGCCAGCAGCTCGGAGGTGGGGCTAGCGGGGGCCTGGCAGGGGCAGTTCTTC.

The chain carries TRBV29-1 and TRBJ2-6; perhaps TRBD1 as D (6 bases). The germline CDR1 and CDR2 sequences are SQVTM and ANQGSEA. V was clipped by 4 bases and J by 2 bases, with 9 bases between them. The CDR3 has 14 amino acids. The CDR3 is CSVVQGTGANVLTF. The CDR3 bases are TGCAGCGTTGTACAGGGAACTGGGGCCAACGTCCTGACTTTC.

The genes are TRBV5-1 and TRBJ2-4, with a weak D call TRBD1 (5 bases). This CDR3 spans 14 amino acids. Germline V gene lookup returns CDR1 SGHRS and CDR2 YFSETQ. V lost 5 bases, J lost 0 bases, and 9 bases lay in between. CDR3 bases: TGCGCCAGCAGTCAGGGAACAGCCAAAAACATTCAGTACTTC. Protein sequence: CASSQGTAKNIQYF. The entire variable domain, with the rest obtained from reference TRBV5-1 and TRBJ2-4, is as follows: KAGVTQTPRYLIKTRGQQVTLSCSPISGHRSVSWYQQTPGQGLQFLFEYFSETQRNKGNFPGRFSGRQFSNSRSEMNVSTLELGDSALYLCASSQGTAKNIQYFGAGTRLSVL.

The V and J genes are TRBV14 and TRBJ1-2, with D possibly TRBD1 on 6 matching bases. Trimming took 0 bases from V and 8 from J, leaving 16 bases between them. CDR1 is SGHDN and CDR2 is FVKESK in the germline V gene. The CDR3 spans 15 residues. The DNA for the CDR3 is TGTGCCAGCAGCCAAGACCTAATACCAGGGGCCGGCTACACCTTC. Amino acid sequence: CASSQDLIPGAGYTF.

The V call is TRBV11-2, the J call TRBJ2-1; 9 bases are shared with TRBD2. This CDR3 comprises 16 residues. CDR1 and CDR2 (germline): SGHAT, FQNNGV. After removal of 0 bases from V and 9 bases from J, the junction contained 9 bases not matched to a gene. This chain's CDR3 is CASSLDYSGRGGEQFF. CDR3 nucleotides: TGTGCCAGCAGCTTAGACTATAGCGGGCGGGGGGGTGAGCAGTTCTTC.

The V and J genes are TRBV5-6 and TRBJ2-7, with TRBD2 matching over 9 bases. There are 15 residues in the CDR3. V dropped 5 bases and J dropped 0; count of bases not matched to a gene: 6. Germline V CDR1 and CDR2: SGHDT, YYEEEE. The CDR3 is CASSTGLADSYEQYF. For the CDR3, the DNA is TGTGCCAGCAGTACGGGACTAGCAGACTCCTACGAGCAGTACTTC.

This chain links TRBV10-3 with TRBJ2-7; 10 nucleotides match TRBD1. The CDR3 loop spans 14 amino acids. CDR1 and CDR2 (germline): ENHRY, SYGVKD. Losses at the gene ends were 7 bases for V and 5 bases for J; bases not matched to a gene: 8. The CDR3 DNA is TGTGCCATCAATACGGGACAGGGGATGAACGAGCAGTACTTC. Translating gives CAINTGQGMNEQYF.

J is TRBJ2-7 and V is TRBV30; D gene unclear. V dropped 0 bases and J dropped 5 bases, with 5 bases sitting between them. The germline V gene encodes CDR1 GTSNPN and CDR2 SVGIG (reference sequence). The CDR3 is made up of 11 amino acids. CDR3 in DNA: TGTGCCTGGAGTGTTAGCCACGAGCAGTACTTC. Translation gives CAWSVSHEQYF.

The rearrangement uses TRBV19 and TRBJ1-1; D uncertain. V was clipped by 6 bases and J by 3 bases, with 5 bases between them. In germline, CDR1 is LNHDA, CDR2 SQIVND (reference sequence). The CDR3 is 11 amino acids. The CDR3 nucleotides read TGTGCCAGTAGCCTCTACACTGAAGCTTTCTTT. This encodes CASSLYTEAFF.

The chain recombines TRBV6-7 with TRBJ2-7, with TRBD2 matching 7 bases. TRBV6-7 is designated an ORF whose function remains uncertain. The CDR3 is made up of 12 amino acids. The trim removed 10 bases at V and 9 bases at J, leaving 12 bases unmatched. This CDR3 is CAKSPLREGQYF. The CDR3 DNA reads TGTGCCAAGTCTCCCCTTAGGGAGGGGCAGTACTTC.

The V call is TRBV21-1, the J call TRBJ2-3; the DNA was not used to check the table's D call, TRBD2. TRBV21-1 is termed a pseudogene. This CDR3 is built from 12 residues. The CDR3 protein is CASSKERDTQYF. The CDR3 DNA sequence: TGTGCCAGCAGCAAAGAACGGGATACGCAGTATTTT.

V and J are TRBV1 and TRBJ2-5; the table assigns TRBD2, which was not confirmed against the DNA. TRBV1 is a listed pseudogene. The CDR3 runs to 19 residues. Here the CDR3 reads CTSSQRPGLATPTQETQYF. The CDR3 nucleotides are TGCACCAGCAGCCAACGTCCGGGACTAGCGACACCCACCCAAGAGACCCAGTACTTC.

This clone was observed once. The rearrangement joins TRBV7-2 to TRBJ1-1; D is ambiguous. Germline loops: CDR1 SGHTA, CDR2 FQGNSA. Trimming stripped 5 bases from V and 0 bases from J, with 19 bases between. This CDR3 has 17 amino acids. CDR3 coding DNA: TGTGCCAGCAGCCTACCCCCGTCAGCGCGGCTGAACACTGAAGCTTTCTTT. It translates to CASSLPPSARLNTEAFF. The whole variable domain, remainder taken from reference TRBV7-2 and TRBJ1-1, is GAGVSQSPSNKVTEKGKDVELRCDPISGHTALYWYRQSLGQGLEFLIYFQGNSAPDKSGLPSDRFSAERTGGSVSTLTIQRTQQEDSAVYLCASSLPPSARLNTEAFFGQGTRLTVV.

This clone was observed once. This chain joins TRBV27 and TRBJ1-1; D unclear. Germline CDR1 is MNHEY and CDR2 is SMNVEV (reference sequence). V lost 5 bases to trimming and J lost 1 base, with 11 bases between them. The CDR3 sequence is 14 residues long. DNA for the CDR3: TGTGCCAGCAGTCCTATAACGAGGAACACTGAAGCTTTCTTT. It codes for CASSPITRNTEAFF.

The CDR3 here is CSARTGEAFF. CDR3 nucleotides: TGCAGTGCGCGGACAGGGGAAGCTTTCTTT. V usage is TRBV20-1 and J usage is TRBJ1-1; 8 nucleotides agree with TRBD1. Losses at the gene ends were 6 bases for V and 8 bases for J; bases not matched to a gene: 2. Germline CDR1 DFQATT, CDR2 SNEGSKA (reference sequence). The CDR3 runs to 10 residues.

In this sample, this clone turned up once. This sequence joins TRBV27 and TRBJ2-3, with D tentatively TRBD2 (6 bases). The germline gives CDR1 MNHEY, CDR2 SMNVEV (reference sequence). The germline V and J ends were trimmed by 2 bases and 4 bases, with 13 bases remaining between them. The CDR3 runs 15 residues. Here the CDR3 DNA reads TGTGCCAGCAGTTTAGTCGGGGGTTCCGCAGATACGCAGTATTTT. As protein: CASSLVGGSADTQYF.